This TCR beta chain came from a study of T cells in Graves' hyperthyroidism and ophthalmopathy. Amplified regions were TCR beta CDR3 sequences from RNA transcripts. In the first-round RT-PCR of the TCR CDR3, the HTBI primer set was used. From the multiplex PCR reads, TCRdb called clonotypes with MiXCR, one entry per CDR3 protein. The data contain about 840,000 distinct CDR3 sequences, over 35% of them seen just once; the ten biggest clones take up roughly 8.3%. With a duration under 2 months, the hyperthyroidism was newly diagnosed in patients aged 18 to 65. Fresh peripheral blood, approximately 9.7 ml, was the source of the PBMCs. Overall study results and limits: Stable hyperthyroidism was told apart from ophthalmopathy by a model built on 13 V-J features.

The V and J ends lost 4 bases and 6 bases respectively, with 7 bases between them. The germline CDR1 and CDR2 sequences are DFQATT and SNEGSKA (reference sequence). The CDR3 loop spans 11 amino acids. This clonotype was seen repeatedly, ten times or more. What it recognizes is unknown. This sequence originates from a man between 18 and 29 years old with Graves' hyperthyroidism. The sample taken for sequencing was blood. The chain joins TRBV20-1 to TRBJ1-5; tentative D call: TRBD1 (5 bases). In DNA form, the CDR3 reads TGCAGTGCTATGGGGGTTCAGCCCCAGCATTTT. Its translation: CSAMGVQPQHF.